This paragraph reports one T cell receptor beta chain. Adults of Caucasian background living in Nashville, Tennessee made up all donors. CD45RA+ naive and CD45RA-negative memory subsets were separated from CD4+ cells. Assay: immunoSEQ multiplex PCR; the TCRdb copy retains only in-frame clones and omits some. This sample carries hundreds of thousands of clones, around two thirds of them seen once, and the ten largest clones take over 1.5%. The source of the sample is a study of shared clonotypes between healthy human individuals. J gave up 5 bases and V 6 bases, and 5 bases lay outside the gene matches. CDR3 length equals 15 residues. Germline CDR1 and CDR2: ENHRY and SYGVKD.

The J gene is TRBJ2-5, the V gene TRBV10-3; 14 bases match TRBD2. The sequenced sample was memory CD4+ T cells sorted from blood. Noted subset: CD45RA-negative fraction. The sequence was obtained from a woman aged 30 to 39 in good health. CDR3 in amino acids: CAIRTSGRGMETQYF. The CDR3 DNA reads as TGTGCCATCAGGACTAGCGGGAGGGGTATGGAGACCCAGTACTTC.